This entry lists 26 T cell receptor beta chains sequenced from one sample in a study of Ad26.COV2.S vaccination and SARS-CoV-2 variants. Treatment denoted: 15 to 20 received Ad26.COV2.S at low or high dose, single or two shots; roughly 5 received placebo; per-sample allocation not given. Samples analyzed were those drawn on day 63 after the first vaccine or placebo injection. Repertoires were generated with immunoSEQ multiplex PCR, while TCRdb's copy carries only in-frame clones and drops some. The sample contains more than 300,000 clones, about 87% of which appear only once. Sequenced material: peripheral blood, taken in a trial of Ad26.COV2.S vaccine versus placebo. These receptor sequences come from a person aged 18-60 years who received the Ad26.COV2.S COVID-19 vaccine or a placebo.

The rearrangement uses TRBV7-2 and TRBJ2-1; D might be TRBD2 (5 bases). Trimming left V 7 bases short and J 1 base short, with 14 bases between. Germline values: CDR1 SGHTA, CDR2 FQGNSA. CDR3 length: 15 residues. Here the CDR3 reads CASNKGPGSYNEQFF. CDR3 sequence (DNA): TGTGCCAGCAATAAGGGTCCGGGGTCCTACAATGAGCAGTTCTTC.

The rearrangement uses TRBV7-9 and TRBJ2-2; 9 nucleotides align to TRBD1. V gave up 7 bases and J gave up 1 base; unmatched junction bases: 13. CDR1 is SEHNR, CDR2 FQNEAQ, per germline (reference sequence). The CDR3 has 18 residues. The CDR3 protein is CASTTTMDRGLNTGELFF. Written as DNA, the CDR3 is TGTGCCAGCACCACGACTATGGACAGGGGCCTGAACACCGGGGAGCTGTTTTTT.

This chain joins TRBV7-9 and TRBJ2-7; D is ambiguous. CDR1 and CDR2 (germline): SEHNR, FQNEAQ (reference sequence). Trimming took 6 bases from V and 6 from J, leaving 18 bases between them. The CDR3 runs to 14 residues. CDR3 sequence reads: CASSRGDGSSEQYF. As DNA, the CDR3 is TGTGCCAGCAGTCGTGGCGACGGTAGCTCCGAGCAGTACTTC.

V usage is TRBV4-3 and J usage is TRBJ1-6; the D gene is possibly TRBD1 (6 bases). The CDR3 runs to 15 residues. V was pared by 3 bases and J by 7 bases, with 13 bases between. Germline V lookup: CDR1 LGHNA, CDR2 YSLEER. CDR3: CASSQQPGANSPLHF. CDR3 sequence (DNA): TGCGCCAGCAGCCAGCAACCGGGGGCGAATTCACCCCTCCACTTT.

The V and J genes are TRBV25-1 and TRBJ2-3; D is unclear. This CDR3 comprises 12 residues. V was shortened by 6 bases and J by 5 bases, with 9 bases between the two germline ends. CDR1 is MGHDK and CDR2 is SYGVNS in the germline V gene. The CDR3 reads CASREFGDTQYF. In nucleotides, the CDR3 is TGTGCCAGCAGGGAGTTTGGAGATACGCAGTATTTT.

This clone was counted a single time. This chain links TRBV3-1 (or the pseudogene TRBV3-2) with TRBJ2-3; D may match TRBD1 or TRBD2 (7 bases each). Germline CDR1 is LGHDT and CDR2 is YNNKEL (reference sequence). V was shortened by 1 base and J by 10 bases, with 18 bases between the two germline ends. The CDR3 has 15 amino acids. The CDR3 sequence is CASSQVSQGGGSQYF. In nucleotides, the CDR3 is TGTGCCAGCAGCCAAGTCAGCCAGGGGGGGGGTTCGCAGTATTTT.

This chain connects TRBV9 to TRBJ1-2; TRBD1 might be the D (6 bases). The germline CDR1 and CDR2 sequences are SGDLS and YYNGEE. The CDR3 is 14 amino acids. V lost 2 bases and J 10 bases, leaving 18 bases between the germline ends. This chain's CDR3 is CASSVQGLPFDYTF. The CDR3 DNA follows: TGTGCCAGCAGCGTCCAGGGGCTCCCCTTCGACTACACCTTC.

This clone was observed a handful of times. This chain links TRBV30 with TRBJ1-6; 7 positions match TRBD1. This CDR3 region has 15 residues. Trimming took 3 bases from V and 5 from J; bases not matched to a gene: 7. Looked up from germline, CDR1 is GTSNPN and CDR2 is SVGIG (reference sequence). In nucleotides, the CDR3 is TGTGCCTGGAGAGGTCAACAGGGGAATAATTCACCCCTCCACTTT. Protein product: CAWRGQQGNNSPLHF.

The CDR3 here is CASSLRTYNSPLHF. The CDR3 nucleotides read TGTGCCAGCAGTTTACGCACCTATAATTCACCCCTCCACTTT. This chain uses TRBV28 with TRBJ1-6; D gene uncertain. Trimming pared 2 bases from V and 2 bases from J, leaving 4 bases between. This CDR3 region has 14 residues. Germline-derived CDR1 and CDR2 are MDHEN and SYDVKM.

The chain combines TRBV5-8 with TRBJ2-7; perhaps TRBD2 as D (6 bases). The germline V and J ends were trimmed by 5 bases and 8 bases, with 14 bases remaining between them. Germline loops: CDR1 SGHTS, CDR2 YDEGEE. CDR3 length equals 12 residues. CDR3 sequence (DNA): TGTGCCAGCAGTAGCGGCTCTTTAAAGCAGTACTTC. Translation gives CASSSGSLKQYF.

V is TRBV6-4 and J is TRBJ1-5; TRBD1 is a possible D gene (5 bases). The CDR3 sequence is 17 residues long. Germline V CDR1 and CDR2: MRHNA, SNTAGT. V was clipped by 0 bases and J by 1 base, with 13 bases between them. CDR3: CASSDSRGSRSNQPQHF. CDR3 nucleotide sequence: TGTGCCAGCAGTGACTCGCGGGGGAGCAGGAGCAATCAGCCCCAGCATTTT.

CDR3 region: CASHAVGWGTDTQYF. The CDR3 DNA follows: TGTGCCAGCCACGCGGTCGGGTGGGGCACAGATACGCAGTATTTT. The chain is built from TRBV18 and TRBJ2-3; D remains unclear. The CDR3 sequence is 15 residues long. Trimming pared 8 bases from V and 1 base from J, leaving 16 bases between. Looked up from germline, CDR1 is KGHSH and CDR2 is LQKENI. Drawing the rest from reference TRBV18 and TRBJ2-3, the complete variable domain is NAGVMQNPRHLVRRRGQEARLRCSPMKGHSHVYWYRQLPEEGLKFMVYLQKENIIDESGMPKERFSAEFPKEGPSILRIQQVVRGDSAAYFCASHAVGWGTDTQYFGPGTRLTVL.

Concerning this clone: The same CDR3 also results from other DNA sequences found in this sample. This chain links TRBV7-3 with TRBJ2-3; unclear D gene. V lost 5 bases and J 2 bases, leaving 5 bases between the germline ends. CDR1 is SGHTA and CDR2 is FQGTGA in the germline V gene. CDR3 size: 12 residues. The CDR3 sequence is CASSPTTDTQYF. The CDR3 nucleotides read TGTGCCAGCAGCCCTACCACAGATACGCAGTATTTT.

The V call is TRBV19, the J call TRBJ1-5; maybe TRBD1 (5 bases). The CDR3 consists of 17 residues. Germline CDR1 LNHDA, CDR2 SQIVND (reference sequence). V was cut by 1 base and J by 2 bases, with 15 bases left in between. The CDR3 coding sequence is TGTGCCAGTAGTATAGGGTTTGAGGGGTTCGGCAATCAGCCCCAGCATTTT. Translating gives CASSIGFEGFGNQPQHF.

The rearrangement links TRBV6-5 to TRBJ1-4; possibly TRBD1 for D (5 bases). Germline-derived CDR1 and CDR2 are MNHEY and SVGAGI. Deletions cut 6 bases from V and 8 bases from J, with 10 bases between. This CDR3 spans 12 amino acids. The CDR3 here is CASSRNREKLFF. DNA of the CDR3: TGTGCCAGCAGCCGTAACAGGGAAAAACTGTTTTTT.

V is TRBV30 and J is TRBJ2-7, with D perhaps TRBD2 (7 bases). Looked up from germline, CDR1 is GTSNPN and CDR2 is SVGIG (reference sequence). The CDR3 consists of 17 residues. The ends were cut back, 1 base at V and 4 bases at J, with 23 bases in the middle. The CDR3 loop is CAWSGAEGGRGRYEQYF. CDR3 nucleotides: TGTGCCTGGAGTGGTGCGGAGGGGGGGAGAGGAAGGTACGAGCAGTACTTC.

The chain couples TRBV4-3 to TRBJ2-7; D is perhaps TRBD1 or TRBD2 (5 bases each). The CDR3 is 14 amino acids. The germline V and J ends were trimmed by 0 bases and 3 bases, with 9 bases remaining between them. The germline V gene encodes CDR1 LGHNA and CDR2 YSLEER. The DNA of the CDR3 is TGCGCCAGCAGCCAAGATCCGGGGCTCTACGAGCAGTACTTC. Amino acid sequence: CASSQDPGLYEQYF.

The chain uses TRBV7-6 and TRBJ1-1, with a tentative D call TRBD1 (5 bases). The ends were cut back, 3 bases at V and 2 bases at J, with 16 bases in the middle. There are 16 residues in the CDR3. Germline V gene lookup returns CDR1 SGHVS and CDR2 FNYEAQ. The CDR3 loop reads CASSLSVGGANTEAFF. CDR3 DNA sequence: TGTGCCAGCAGCTTGAGTGTGGGGGGAGCAAACACTGAAGCTTTCTTT.

The chain links TRBV7-2 to TRBJ2-7; D remains ambiguous. Germline values: CDR1 SGHTA, CDR2 FQGNSA. The CDR3 is 13 residues long. Trimming took off 3 bases at V and 1 base at J, with 7 bases between the two ends. CDR3 residues: CASSLEVSYEQYF. In DNA form, the CDR3 reads TGTGCCAGCAGCTTGGAAGTATCCTACGAGCAGTACTTC.

The chain joins TRBV5-1 to TRBJ2-5, with D tentatively TRBD1 (6 bases). In germline, CDR1 is SGHRS, CDR2 YFSETQ. The V end lost 4 bases, the J end lost 5 bases, and 21 bases lay between the germline ends. There are 16 residues in the CDR3. In nucleotides, the CDR3 is TGCGCCAGCAGCAAAAGGACAGAGAGGAGTTCGGAGACCCAGTACTTC. Translation gives CASSKRTERSSETQYF.

The V gene is TRBV5-6, the J gene TRBJ1-5; D is uncertain. CDR3 length: 15 residues. Looked up from germline, CDR1 is SGHDT and CDR2 is YYEEEE. The germline V and J ends were trimmed by 3 bases and 1 base, with 11 bases remaining between them. The CDR3 sequence is CASSSRAVSNQPQHF. CDR3 bases: TGTGCCAGCAGCTCGAGGGCGGTAAGCAATCAGCCCCAGCATTTT.

This clone appeared a few times. The rearrangement links TRBV6-2 or TRBV6-3 to TRBJ1-2; D is unclear. The V end was cut by 6 bases, the J end by 4 bases, with 12 bases between. From germline, CDR1 is MNHEY and CDR2 SVGEGT. This CDR3 is 13 amino acids long. CDR3 DNA sequence: TGTGCCAGCAGCCAGGCCCTCGTCTATGGCTACACCTTC. Amino acid sequence: CASSQALVYGYTF.

The chain joins TRBV5-1 to TRBJ2-5, with 10 positions matching TRBD2. The CDR3 runs to 16 residues. V shed 4 bases, J shed 1 base, and the junction held 7 bases outside the gene matches. Germline CDR1 and CDR2: SGHRS and YFSETQ. CDR3 coding DNA: TGCGCCAGCAGCCCCCGGACTAGCGGCCGCCAAGAGACCCAGTACTTC. Protein sequence: CASSPRTSGRQETQYF.

The rearrangement uses TRBV18 and TRBJ2-7; D perhaps matches TRBD2 (6 bases). Germline values: CDR1 KGHSH, CDR2 LQKENI. The CDR3 contains 16 residues. V was clipped by 4 bases and J by 6 bases, with 22 bases between them. The CDR3 sequence is CASSLNAGRTVSEQYF. The CDR3 coding sequence is TGTGCCAGCTCACTGAACGCGGGACGCACTGTATCCGAGCAGTACTTC.

The genes are TRBV28 and TRBJ1-1; D is unclear. Between the trimmed V and J ends, which lost 6 bases and 4 bases, there was a span of 12 bases. Germline CDR1 MDHEN, CDR2 SYDVKM. The CDR3 has 13 residues. CDR3 loop: CASSQSWGTEAFF. In nucleotides, the CDR3 is TGTGCCAGCAGCCAAAGTTGGGGCACTGAAGCTTTCTTT.

This sequence joins TRBV25-1 and TRBJ1-4; 12 bases line up with TRBD1. V trimming: 7 bases; J trimming: 7 bases; junction bases outside the gene matches: 10. CDR1 and CDR2 (germline): MGHDK, SYGVNS. The CDR3 has 16 amino acids. The CDR3 sequence is CASTGGQGAWSEKLFF. The CDR3 bases are TGTGCCAGCACTGGGGGACAGGGGGCTTGGAGTGAAAAACTGTTTTTT.